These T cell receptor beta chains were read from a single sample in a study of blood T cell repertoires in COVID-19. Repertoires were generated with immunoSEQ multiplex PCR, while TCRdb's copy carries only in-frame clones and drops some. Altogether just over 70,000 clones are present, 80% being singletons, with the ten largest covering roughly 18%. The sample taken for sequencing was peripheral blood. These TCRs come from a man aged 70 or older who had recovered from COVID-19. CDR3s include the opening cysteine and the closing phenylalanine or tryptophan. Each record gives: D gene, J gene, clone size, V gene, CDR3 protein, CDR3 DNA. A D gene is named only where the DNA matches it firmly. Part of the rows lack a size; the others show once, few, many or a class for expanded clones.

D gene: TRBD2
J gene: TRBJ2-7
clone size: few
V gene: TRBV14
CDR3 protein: CASSQTTSGKKYEQYF
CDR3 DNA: TGTGCCAGCAGCCAGACCACTAGCGGGAAAAAGTACGAGCAGTACTTC

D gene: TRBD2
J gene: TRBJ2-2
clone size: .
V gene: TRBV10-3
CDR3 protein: CAISTGTSANTGELFF
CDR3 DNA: TGTGCCATCAGCACCGGGACTAGCGCGAACACCGGGGAGCTGTTTTTT

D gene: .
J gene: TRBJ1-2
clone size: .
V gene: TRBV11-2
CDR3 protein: CASTSGADYGYTF
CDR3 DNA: TGTGCCAGCACCTCTGGGGCGGACTATGGCTACACCTTC

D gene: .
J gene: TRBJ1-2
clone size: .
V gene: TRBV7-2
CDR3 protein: CASSGPGEDGYTF
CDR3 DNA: TGTGCCAGCAGCGGGCCAGGGGAAGATGGCTACACCTTC

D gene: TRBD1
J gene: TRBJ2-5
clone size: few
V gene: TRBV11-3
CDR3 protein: CASRDRGKGPLETQYF
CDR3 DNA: TGTGCCAGCCGAGACAGGGGAAAGGGCCCTCTGGAGACCCAGTACTTC

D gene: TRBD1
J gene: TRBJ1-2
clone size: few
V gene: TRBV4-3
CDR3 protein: CASSQAPGQGFGYTF
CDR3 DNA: TGCGCCAGCAGCCAAGCCCCGGGACAGGGCTTCGGCTACACCTTC

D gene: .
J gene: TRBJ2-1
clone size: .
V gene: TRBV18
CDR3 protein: CASSGDTAHPYNEQFF
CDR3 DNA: TGTGCCAGCTCGGGGGACACCGCGCATCCCTACAATGAGCAGTTCTTC

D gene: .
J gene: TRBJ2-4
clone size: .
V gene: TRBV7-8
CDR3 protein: CASSLDTGAAKNIQYF
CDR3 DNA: TGTGCCAGCAGCTTAGATACCGGAGCGGCCAAAAACATTCAGTACTTC

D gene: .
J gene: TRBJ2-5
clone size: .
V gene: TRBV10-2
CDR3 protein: CASSEGMGGPNQETQYF
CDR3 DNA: TGCGCCAGCAGTGAGGGAATGGGGGGACCTAACCAAGAGACCCAGTACTTC

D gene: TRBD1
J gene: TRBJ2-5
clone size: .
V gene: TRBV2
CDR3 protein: CASIGTAKETQYF
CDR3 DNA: TGTGCCAGCATCGGGACAGCCAAAGAGACCCAGTACTTC

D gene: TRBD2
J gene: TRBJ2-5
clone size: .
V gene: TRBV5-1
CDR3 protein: CASRRTSGAQETQYF
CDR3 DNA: TGCGCCAGCAGACGGACTAGCGGGGCCCAAGAGACCCAGTACTTC

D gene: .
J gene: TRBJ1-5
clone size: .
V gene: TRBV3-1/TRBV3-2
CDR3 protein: CASSPEINQPQHF
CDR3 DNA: TGTGCCAGCAGCCCCGAGATCAATCAGCCCCAGCATTTT

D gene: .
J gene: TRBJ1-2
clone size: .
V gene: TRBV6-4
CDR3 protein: CVAVRVGYTF
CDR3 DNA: TGTGTAGCCGTCCGGGTTGGCTACACCTTC

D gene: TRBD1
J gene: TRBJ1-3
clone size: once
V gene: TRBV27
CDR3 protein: CASSLQGADGNTIYF
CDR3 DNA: TGTGCCAGCAGTTTACAGGGGGCGGATGGAAACACCATATATTTT

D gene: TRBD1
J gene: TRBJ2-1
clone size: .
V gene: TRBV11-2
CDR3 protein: CASSFTSGTDYNEQFF
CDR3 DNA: TGTGCCAGCAGCTTTACTTCCGGGACAGATTACAATGAGCAGTTCTTC

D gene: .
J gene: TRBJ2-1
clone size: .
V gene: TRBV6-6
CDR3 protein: CASSTGLINEQFF
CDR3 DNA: TGTGCCAGCAGTACGGGATTGATCAATGAGCAGTTCTTC

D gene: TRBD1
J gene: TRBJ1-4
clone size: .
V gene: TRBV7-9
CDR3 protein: CASSLERRGQGEKLFF
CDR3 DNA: TGTGCCAGCAGCTTAGAGCGCAGGGGGCAGGGTGAAAAACTGTTTTTT

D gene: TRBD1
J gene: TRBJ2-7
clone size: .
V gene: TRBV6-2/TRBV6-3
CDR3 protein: CASSYSNPGQGSLEQYF
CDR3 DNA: TGTGCCAGCAGTTACTCGAACCCGGGACAGGGGTCTCTCGAGCAGTACTTC

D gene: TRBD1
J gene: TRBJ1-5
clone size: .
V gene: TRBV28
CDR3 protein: CASITQGGNQPQHF
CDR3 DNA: TGTGCCAGCATTACCCAGGGGGGCAATCAGCCCCAGCATTTT

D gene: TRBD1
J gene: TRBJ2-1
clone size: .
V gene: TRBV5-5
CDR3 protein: CASSGRTGGPNIGLNEQFF
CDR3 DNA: TGTGCCAGCAGCGGAAGGACAGGGGGACCGAACATCGGGTTGAATGAGCAGTTCTTC

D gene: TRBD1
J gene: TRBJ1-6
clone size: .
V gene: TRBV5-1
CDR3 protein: CASSGDSSYNSPLHF
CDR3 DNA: TGCGCCAGCAGCGGGGACAGCTCCTATAATTCACCCCTCCACTTT

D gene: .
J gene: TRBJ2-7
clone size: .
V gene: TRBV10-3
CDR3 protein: CAISKDSVVEQYF
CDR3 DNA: TGTGCCATCTCTAAGGACAGTGTGGTCGAGCAGTACTTC

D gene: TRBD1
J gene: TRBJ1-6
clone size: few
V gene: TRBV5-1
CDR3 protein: CASSLEAGGNSPLHF
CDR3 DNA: TGCGCCAGCAGCTTGGAGGCAGGGGGGAATTCACCCCTCCACTTT

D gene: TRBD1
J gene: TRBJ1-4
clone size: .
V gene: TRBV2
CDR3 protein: CASSYGTANEKLFF
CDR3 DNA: TGTGCCAGCAGCTACGGGACAGCTAATGAAAAACTGTTTTTT